The rows below give T cell receptor beta chains drawn from one sample of a study of OX40 agonist ivuxolimab in advanced cancers. Repertoires were generated with immunoSEQ multiplex PCR, while TCRdb's copy carries only in-frame clones and drops some. The table shows about 40,000 clones, with 86% occurring only once. The sequencing here drew on CD4+ or CD8+ T cells sorted from blood, taken in a trial of the OX40 agonist ivuxolimab. The receptors were sampled from an adult with an advanced solid tumor such as melanoma, head and neck, liver or kidney cancer. Each CDR3 is given with its conserved first and last residue. The D gene is left open where the match is weak. Clone size appears in some rows only: once, few, many, or a class for an expanded clone.

V: TRBV6-1
J: TRBJ2-5
size: few
D: .
CDR3: CASSRAGGLEETQYF
DNA: TGTGCCAGCAGCCGAGCTGGGGGGCTCGAAGAGACCCAGTACTTC

V: TRBV14
J: TRBJ1-4
size: .
D: .
CDR3: CASSARDPATNEKLFF
DNA: TGTGCCAGCAGCGCACGGGACCCTGCAACTAATGAAAAACTGTTTTTT

V: TRBV28
J: TRBJ1-2
size: few
D: TRBD1
CDR3: CASGRQGTNNYGYTF
DNA: TGTGCCAGCGGCCGACAGGGGACCAATAACTATGGCTACACCTTC

V: TRBV4-1
J: TRBJ1-4
size: few
D: .
CDR3: CASSQEDRSTNEKLFF
DNA: TGCGCCAGCAGCCAAGAGGACCGTTCAACTAATGAAAAACTGTTTTTT

V: TRBV6-4
J: TRBJ1-1
size: .
D: .
CDR3: CASSDSVGGHMKAFF
DNA: TGTGCCAGCAGTGACTCGGTGGGGGGCCATATGAAGGCTTTCTTT

V: TRBV25-1
J: TRBJ1-1
size: once
D: .
CDR3: CASSEGGRGRDTEAFF
DNA: TGTGCCAGCAGTGAGGGGGGACGTGGGAGGGATACTGAAGCTTTCTTT

V: TRBV18
J: TRBJ2-1
size: .
D: .
CDR3: CASSPDNNEQFF
DNA: TGTGCCAGCTCACCAGATAACAATGAGCAGTTCTTC

V: TRBV7-9
J: TRBJ2-3
size: .
D: TRBD2
CDR3: CASSESHKRGSTDTQYF
DNA: TGTGCCAGCAGCGAATCCCACAAGCGGGGAAGCACAGATACGCAGTATTTT

V: TRBV7-3
J: TRBJ2-3
size: .
D: .
CDR3: CASSSTPTTDTQYF
DNA: TGTGCCAGCAGCTCGACGCCGACCACAGATACGCAGTATTTT

V: TRBV5-4
J: TRBJ2-7
size: .
D: .
CDR3: CASSLPNREDEQYF
DNA: TGTGCCAGCAGCTTGCCGAACAGGGAGGACGAGCAGTACTTC

V: TRBV5-7
J: TRBJ1-2
size: .
D: .
CDR3: CASSLTGSVGYTF
DNA: TGTGCCAGCAGCTTGACAGGGTCAGTGGGCTACACCTTC

V: TRBV7-3
J: TRBJ1-1
size: .
D: .
CDR3: CASSPNAGVLNTEAFF
DNA: TGTGCCAGCAGCCCTAATGCAGGGGTTTTGAACACTGAAGCTTTCTTT

V: TRBV19
J: TRBJ2-7
size: .
D: TRBD1
CDR3: CASTTTGTGGYEQYF
DNA: TGTGCCAGTACCACTACCGGGACAGGGGGCTACGAGCAGTACTTC

V: TRBV4-3
J: TRBJ1-4
size: once
D: .
CDR3: CASSQVSGRNGSEKLFF
DNA: TGCGCCAGCAGCCAAGTGTCAGGGAGGAACGGTAGCGAAAAACTGTTTTTT

V: TRBV7-9
J: TRBJ2-5
size: .
D: .
CDR3: CASSLEVSETQYF
DNA: TGTGCCAGCAGCTTAGAAGTCTCAGAGACCCAGTACTTC

V: TRBV19
J: TRBJ1-5
size: .
D: .
CDR3: CASSIEGKQPQHF
DNA: TGTGCCAGTAGTATAGAGGGCAAGCAGCCCCAGCATTTT

V: TRBV10-3
J: TRBJ1-1
size: .
D: .
CDR3: CAISELGGNTEAFF
DNA: TGTGCCATCAGTGAGTTGGGCGGGAACACTGAAGCTTTCTTT

V: TRBV28
J: TRBJ2-1
size: .
D: TRBD2
CDR3: CASSAASGGARNNEQFF
DNA: TGTGCCAGCAGTGCGGCTAGCGGGGGGGCCCGGAACAATGAGCAGTTCTTC

V: TRBV5-1
J: TRBJ1-1
size: .
D: TRBD1
CDR3: CASSLDRGLGAFF
DNA: TGCGCCAGCAGCTTAGACAGGGGGCTCGGAGCTTTCTTT

V: TRBV6-5
J: TRBJ2-5
size: .
D: .
CDR3: CASSYSAQRGMTQYF
DNA: TGTGCCAGCAGTTACTCTGCTCAACGTGGGATGACCCAGTACTTC

V: TRBV5-1
J: TRBJ2-5
size: .
D: TRBD1
CDR3: CASSGQGTAQETQYF
DNA: TGCGCCAGCAGCGGTCAAGGGACAGCCCAAGAGACCCAGTACTTC

V: TRBV7-9
J: TRBJ1-2
size: .
D: .
CDR3: CASSLHEGNYGYTF
DNA: TGTGCCAGCAGCTTACATGAGGGAAACTATGGCTACACCTTC